These 11 T cell receptor beta chains were sequenced from one sample in a study of post-analysis software for immune sequencing data. Study results and caveats: Controls had lower frequencies than patients of 4 or 5 TRBV segments, which included TRBV5-6, TRBV5-1 and TRBV20-1.

These receptors have no known antigen. cDNA libraries for TCR beta contained unique molecular identifiers. In TCRdb, the PCR reads were re-called with MiXCR into one record per CDR3 protein. Of 750,000 to 950,000 distinct CDR3 sequences in the sample, about 45% were seen once. Material: blood. These receptor sequences come from a girl aged 10 to 17 with multiple sclerosis.

This clonotype showed up just a few times. This rearrangement joins TRBV20-1 to TRBJ2-5; TRBD1 might be the D (6 bases). V lost 4 bases, J lost 2 bases, and 11 bases lay in between. Germline V gene sequence: CDR1 DFQATT, CDR2 SNEGSKA (reference sequence). The CDR3 length is 13 residues. The CDR3 here is CSANRDTQETQYF. The CDR3 DNA sequence: TGCAGTGCTAACCGGGACACTCAAGAGACCCAGTACTTC.

This rearrangement joins TRBV5-6 to TRBJ2-1; D gene uncertain. V was pared by 0 bases and J by 0 bases, with 10 bases between. The CDR3 covers 16 residues. Germline lookup yields CDR1 SGHDT and CDR2 YYEEEE. Here the CDR3 DNA reads TGTGCCAGCAGCTTGGCCGCGGCGAGCTCCTACAATGAGCAGTTCTTC. Residues: CASSLAAASSYNEQFF.

The table lists this clonotype with many counts. The rearrangement links TRBV28 to TRBJ1-2; D gene unclear. The CDR3 runs to 12 residues. Trimming cost V 2 bases and J 5 bases, with 6 bases left between them. Germline CDR1 is MDHEN and CDR2 is SYDVKM. The CDR3 spells CASSLREYGYTF. The DNA for the CDR3 is TGTGCCAGCAGTTTAAGGGAGTATGGCTACACCTTC.

This chain joins TRBV20-1 and TRBJ2-7, with D perhaps TRBD2 (6 bases). Germline loops: CDR1 DFQATT, CDR2 SNEGSKA (reference sequence). This CDR3 has 13 amino acids. With 5 bases removed from V and 2 bases from J, the gap between germline ends came to 13 bases. The CDR3 DNA reads as TGCAGTGCTCCCGGGACTGAAACCTACGAGCAGTACTTC. It codes for CSAPGTETYEQYF.

This clonotype was seen just once. The rearrangement joins TRBV6-1 to TRBJ2-1; the match to TRBD2 covers 9 bases. This CDR3 comprises 17 residues. The V and J ends lost 3 bases and 5 bases, in that order; junction bases with no gene match: 11. Germline V CDR1 and CDR2: MNHNS, SASEGT. The CDR3 spells CASSERLAGLAHNEQFF. For the CDR3, the DNA is TGTGCCAGCAGTGAGCGGCTAGCGGGACTAGCACACAATGAGCAGTTCTTC.

The gene calls are TRBV5-1 and TRBJ2-7; tentatively, D is TRBD1 (5 bases). Germline CDR1 is SGHRS and CDR2 is YFSETQ. Trimming shortened V by 3 bases and J by 4 bases, and 14 bases separated the two germline ends. This CDR3 has 14 residues. The CDR3 loop reads CASSSDQGSYEQYF. CDR3 nucleotide sequence: TGCGCCAGCAGCTCCGACCAGGGTTCTTACGAGCAGTACTTC.

The chain has TRBV20-1 and TRBJ1-5, with D possibly being TRBD1 (5 bases). The germline gives CDR1 DFQATT, CDR2 SNEGSKA (reference sequence). The V end lost 6 bases, the J end lost 2 bases, and 11 bases lay between the germline ends. This CDR3 has 13 amino acids. The CDR3 sequence: CSAQGSRNQPQHF. CDR3 sequence (DNA): TGCAGTGCCCAGGGATCGCGCAATCAGCCCCAGCATTTT.

This clonotype turned up a few times. The chain has TRBV24-1 and TRBJ2-3; 7 bases align to TRBD2. The CDR3 is 16 residues long. Germline V gene sequence: CDR1 KGHDR, CDR2 SFDVKD. J was trimmed by 6 bases and V by 5 bases; bases with no gene match: 13. Written as DNA, the CDR3 is TGTGCCACCAGTGGCCAGACTAGCCGCCAAGGGGATACGCAGTATTTT. Protein sequence: CATSGQTSRQGDTQYF.

The chain joins TRBV6-2 or TRBV6-3 to TRBJ2-1; possible D gene TRBD2, 5 bases. With 6 bases removed from V and 9 bases from J, the gap between germline ends came to 12 bases. The CDR3 sequence is 12 residues long. Germline V gives CDR1 MNHEY, CDR2 SVGEGT. DNA for the CDR3: TGTGCCAGCAGCGAGGGAGTTGTTGAGCAGTTCTTC. This gives the protein CASSEGVVEQFF.

This clonotype was seen just once. The chain employs TRBV20-1 and TRBJ2-3, with D possibly matching TRBD2 (6 bases). CDR3 size: 13 residues. Germline V gene lookup returns CDR1 DFQATT and CDR2 SNEGSKA (reference sequence). V was trimmed by 3 bases and J by 4 bases, leaving 11 bases between them. CDR3 in DNA: TGCAGTGCTAGCGGGAGAAGCTCAGATACGCAGTATTTT. It translates to CSASGRSSDTQYF.

This clonotype has just a few counts. The chain links TRBV20-1 to TRBJ2-7; tentatively, D is TRBD1 or TRBD2 (5 bases each). The CDR3 extends over 14 amino acids. In germline, CDR1 is DFQATT, CDR2 SNEGSKA (reference sequence). Trimming pared 2 bases from V and 2 bases from J, leaving 13 bases between. The CDR3 sequence is CSARPGLGAYEQYF. CDR3 DNA sequence: TGCAGTGCTAGACCGGGTTTGGGGGCCTACGAGCAGTACTTC.